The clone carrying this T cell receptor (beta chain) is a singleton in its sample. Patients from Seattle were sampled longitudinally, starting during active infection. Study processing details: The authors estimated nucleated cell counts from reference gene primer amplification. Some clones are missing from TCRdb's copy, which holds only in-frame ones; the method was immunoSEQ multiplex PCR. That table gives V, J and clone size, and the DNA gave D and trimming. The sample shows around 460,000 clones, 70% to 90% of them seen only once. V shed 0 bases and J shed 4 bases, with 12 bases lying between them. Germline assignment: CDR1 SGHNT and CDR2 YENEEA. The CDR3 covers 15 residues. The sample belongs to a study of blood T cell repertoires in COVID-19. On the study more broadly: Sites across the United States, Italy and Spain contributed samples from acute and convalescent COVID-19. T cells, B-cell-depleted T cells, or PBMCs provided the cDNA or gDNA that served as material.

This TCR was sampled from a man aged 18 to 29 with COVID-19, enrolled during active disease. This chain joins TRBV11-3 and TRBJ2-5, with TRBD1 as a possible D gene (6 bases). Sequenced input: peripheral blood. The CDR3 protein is CASSLEPGASETQYF. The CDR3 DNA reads TGTGCCAGCAGCTTAGAACCAGGGGCGTCAGAGACCCAGTACTTC.